The 6 T cell receptor beta chains reported below all come from one sample, sequenced in a study of blood T cell repertoires in COVID-19. Clones were read by immunoSEQ multiplex PCR, and TCRdb kept only the in-frame ones, dropping some. The sample lists over 150,000 clones; about 80% were seen once. Sequenced sample: PBMCs or T cells enriched from blood (not recorded which). These receptor sequences come from a woman in her 70s in a cohort exposed to, infected with or recovered from COVID-19 (not recorded which).

In its sample, this clone was seen a few times. The rearrangement joins TRBV27 to TRBJ1-2, with 7 bases that match TRBD1. The CDR3 consists of 13 residues. Trimming at V came to 6 bases and at J to 8 bases, leaving 9 bases not matched to a gene. Germline CDR1 MNHEY, CDR2 SMNVEV (reference sequence). CDR3 in DNA: TGTGCCAGCAGCCCTTACAGGGGAACCGGCTACACCTTC. It codes for CASSPYRGTGYTF.

The V and J genes are TRBV6-2 or TRBV6-3 and TRBJ1-3, with unresolved D. The germline V gene has CDR1 MNHEY and CDR2 SVGEGT. The V gene lost 4 bases and the J gene lost 4 bases, with 8 bases spanning the gap. The CDR3 length is 13 residues. The CDR3 coding sequence is TGTGCCAGCAGTTCCCACTCCGGAAACACCATATATTTT. It codes for CASSSHSGNTIYF.

The chain employs TRBV27 and TRBJ2-1; 9 nucleotides agree with TRBD2. Germline V gene sequence: CDR1 MNHEY, CDR2 SMNVEV (reference sequence). Trimming removed 5 bases from V and 12 bases from J; junction bases left unmatched: 14. The CDR3 is 15 amino acids. The CDR3: CASSVAGGPSIGQFF. CDR3 nucleotide sequence: TGTGCCAGCAGTGTTGCGGGAGGGCCTTCTATAGGGCAGTTCTTC.

The J gene is TRBJ1-2, the V gene TRBV28; possible D gene TRBD1, 6 bases. The CDR3 covers 15 residues. Germline V lookup: CDR1 MDHEN, CDR2 SYDVKM. With 1 base removed from V and 3 bases from J, the gap between germline ends came to 12 bases. The DNA of the CDR3 is TGTGCCAGCAGTTTATCGGGGGGCCGCGACTATGGCTACACCTTC. Amino acids: CASSLSGGRDYGYTF.

V usage is TRBV7-2 and J usage is TRBJ2-5; D possibly corresponds to TRBD1 (6 bases). This CDR3 spans 15 amino acids. The germline V gene encodes CDR1 SGHTA and CDR2 FQGNSA. Deletions cut 6 bases from V and 5 bases from J, with 19 bases between. CDR3 coding DNA: TGTGCCAGCAGTTTTAACGCAGGGGCCATTGAGACCCAGTACTTC. It specifies CASSFNAGAIETQYF. Variable domain in full (rest from reference TRBV7-2 and TRBJ2-5): GAGVSQSPSNKVTEKGKDVELRCDPISGHTALYWYRQSLGQGLEFLIYFQGNSAPDKSGLPSDRFSAERTGGSVSTLTIQRTQQEDSAVYLCASSFNAGAIETQYFGPGTRLLVL.

The genes are TRBV20-1 and TRBJ1-5; 8 bases line up with TRBD1. J was trimmed by 4 bases and V by 3 bases; bases with no gene match: 2. CDR1 is DFQATT, CDR2 SNEGSKA, per germline (reference sequence). The CDR3 runs to 13 residues. In DNA form, the CDR3 reads TGCAGTGCTAGTAACAGGGGGAATCAGCCCCAGCATTTT. Amino acid sequence: CSASNRGNQPQHF.